This TCR beta chain was captured by sequencing in a study of blood T cell repertoires in COVID-19. Study overall: The United States, Italy and Spain provided the acute and convalescent COVID-19 samples. The cDNA or gDNA used as material had been derived from T cells, B-cell-depleted T cells, or PBMCs.

Germline V gives CDR1 SGHVS, CDR2 FNYEAQ. The CDR3 totals 15 residues. The V and J ends lost 3 bases and 6 bases, in that order; junction bases with no gene match: 3. Authors' data handling: Amplification from reference gene primers served as the basis for estimated nucleated cell counts. The assay was immunoSEQ multiplex PCR, and TCRdb's table has in-frame clones only and misses some. V and J calls and clone size are those listed in that table; D and trimming were worked out from the DNA. The table lists some 110,000 clones, 65% to 90% of them singletons. The sequencing input was peripheral blood. The sequence derives from a man aged 50 to 59 with acute or convalescent COVID-19. The chain links TRBV7-6 to TRBJ1-6; TRBD1 matches 9 bases. The CDR3 loop is CASSLTGGANSPLHF. For the CDR3, the DNA is TGTGCCAGCAGCTTGACAGGGGGTGCTAATTCACCCCTCCACTTT. The whole variable domain, remainder taken from reference TRBV7-6 and TRBJ1-6, is GAGVSQSPRYKVTKRGQDVALRCDPISGHVSLYWYRQALGQGPEFLTYFNYEAQQDKSGLPNDRFSAERPEGSISTLTIQRTEQRDSAMYRCASSLTGGANSPLHFGNGTRLTVT.